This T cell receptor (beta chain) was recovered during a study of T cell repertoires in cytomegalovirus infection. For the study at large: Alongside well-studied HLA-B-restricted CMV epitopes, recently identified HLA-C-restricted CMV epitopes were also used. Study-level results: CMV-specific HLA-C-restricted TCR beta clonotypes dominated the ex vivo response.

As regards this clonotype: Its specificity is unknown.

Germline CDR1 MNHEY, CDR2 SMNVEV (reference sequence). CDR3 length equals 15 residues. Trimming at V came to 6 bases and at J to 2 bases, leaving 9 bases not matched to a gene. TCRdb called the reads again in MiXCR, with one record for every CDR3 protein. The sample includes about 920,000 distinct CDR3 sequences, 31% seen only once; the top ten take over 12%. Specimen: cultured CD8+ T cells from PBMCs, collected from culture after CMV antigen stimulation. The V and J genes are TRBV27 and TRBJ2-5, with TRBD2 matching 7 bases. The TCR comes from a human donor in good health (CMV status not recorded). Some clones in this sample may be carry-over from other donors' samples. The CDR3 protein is CASSPTWGGQETQYF. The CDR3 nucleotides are TGTGCCAGCAGCCCAACGTGGGGGGGGCAAGAGACCCAGTACTTC.